A single sample is the source of the 23 T cell receptor beta chains below, sequenced in a study. TCRdb fed the 5' RACE reads into MiXCR, producing one record per CDR3 protein. The table lists 25,000 to 40,000 distinct CDR3 sequences, approximately 24% of them singletons, with 3.5% to 4.5% in the top ten. The sequenced sample was naive CD4+ T cells sorted from a lymph node. Stated subset: naive CD4+ T cells, CD4+CD45RA+CD25-. Every receptor here comes from a female donor with breast cancer.

This clonotype was detected a few times. The chain uses TRBV7-9 and TRBJ1-2; D not resolved. Germline values: CDR1 SEHNR, CDR2 FQNEAQ (reference sequence). The CDR3 is 13 amino acids. V shed 1 base and J shed 3 bases, with 6 bases lying between them. The CDR3 here is CASSLGQYYGYTF. In DNA form, the CDR3 reads TGTGCCAGCAGCTTAGGGCAGTACTATGGCTACACCTTC. Full variable domain (rest looked up from reference TRBV7-9 and TRBJ1-2): DTGVSQNPRHKITKRGQNVTFRCDPISEHNRLYWYRQTLGQGPEFLTYFQNEAQLEKSRLLSDRFSAERPKGSFSTLEIQRTEQGDSAMYLCASSLGQYYGYTFGSGTRLTVV.

This clonotype was detected a few times. This chain connects TRBV7-2 to TRBJ2-7; D possibly matches TRBD1 or TRBD2 (6 bases each). V shed 2 bases and J shed 5 bases, with 16 bases lying between them. Germline V gene data show CDR1 as SGHTA and CDR2 as FQGNSA. CDR3 length equals 15 residues. The CDR3 sequence: CASSLPGDMRHEQYF. CDR3 sequence (DNA): TGTGCCAGCAGCTTACCGGGGGACATGAGACACGAGCAGTACTTC. The full variable domain, with the rest looked up from reference TRBV7-2 and TRBJ2-7, is GAGVSQSPSNKVTEKGKDVELRCDPISGHTALYWYRQSLGQGLEFLIYFQGNSAPDKSGLPSDRFSAERTGGSVSTLTIQRTQQEDSAVYLCASSLPGDMRHEQYFGPGTRLTVT.

This clonotype was picked up a small number of times. This chain links TRBV6-1 with TRBJ1-1; D unresolved. Looked up from germline, CDR1 is MNHNS and CDR2 is SASEGT. Trimming shortened V by 3 bases and J by 5 bases, and 13 bases separated the two germline ends. The CDR3 runs to 14 residues. DNA of the CDR3: TGTGCCAGCAGTGAGACGACAAGTCTTACTGAAGCTTTCTTT. The encoded protein is CASSETTSLTEAFF.

This clonotype was found a few times. The genes are TRBV5-6 and TRBJ2-3; 9 positions agree with TRBD2. CDR3 length equals 14 residues. V lost 3 bases and J lost 4; bases outside the gene matches: 3. The V gene's germline CDR1 is SGHDT and CDR2 YYEEEE. CDR3 sequence: CASSYRLAADTQYF. The CDR3 DNA is TGTGCCAGCAGCTATCGACTAGCGGCAGATACGCAGTATTTT.

The genes are TRBV20-1 and TRBJ2-3; 8 bases line up with TRBD2. The CDR3 contains 16 residues. The J segment lost 1 base and the V segment lost 0 bases, leaving 6 bases of the junction unmatched. Germline CDR1 reads DFQATT; CDR2 reads SNEGSKA (reference sequence). Here the CDR3 DNA reads TGCAGTGCTAGAGACCTTAGCGGGGCGGGCACAGATACGCAGTATTTT. It encodes CSARDLSGAGTDTQYF.

This clonotype was seen only a few times. The rearrangement links TRBV5-6 to TRBJ2-5; 11 bases agree with TRBD2. The length of the CDR3 is 15 residues. Germline V CDR1 and CDR2: SGHDT, YYEEEE. V lost 1 base and J lost 2; bases outside the gene matches: 1. In nucleotides, the CDR3 is TGTGCCAGCAGCTTGCGGACTAGCGGGCAAGAGACCCAGTACTTC. Protein sequence: CASSLRTSGQETQYF.

This clonotype was seen repeatedly, ten times or more. The CDR3 loop is CASSPRTAPNEKLFF. The CDR3 nucleotides are TGTGCCAGCAGCCCCCGGACAGCTCCCAATGAAAAACTGTTTTTT. The V call is TRBV4-2, the J call TRBJ1-4; maybe TRBD1 (6 bases). V gave up 4 bases and J gave up 5 bases, with 14 bases separating them. The CDR3 runs 15 residues. CDR1 is LGHNA, CDR2 YNFKEQ, per germline.

DNA for the CDR3: TGTGCCAGCAGTGAACACCGGGAAGCTTTCTTT. Its protein product is CASSEHREAFF. This chain uses TRBV2 with TRBJ1-1; unclear D gene. The germline V gene encodes CDR1 SNHLY and CDR2 FYNNEI. V was clipped by 2 bases and J by 8 bases, with 6 bases between them. CDR3 length: 11 residues.

This clonotype was counted ten times or more. V is TRBV5-1 and J is TRBJ2-3; a weak D match, TRBD1 (6 bases). The CDR3 covers 14 residues. V lost 4 bases and J lost 1, with 10 bases in between. From germline, CDR1 is SGHRS and CDR2 YFSETQ. CDR3 in amino acids: CASSQGQRTDTQYF. For the CDR3, the DNA is TGCGCCAGCAGCCAAGGACAGCGCACAGATACGCAGTATTTT. The variable domain in full, completed from reference TRBV5-1 and TRBJ2-3, reads KAGVTQTPRYLIKTRGQQVTLSCSPISGHRSVSWYQQTPGQGLQFLFEYFSETQRNKGNFPGRFSGRQFSNSRSEMNVSTLELGDSALYLCASSQGQRTDTQYFGPGTRLTVL.

This clonotype was seen only a few times. The rearrangement links TRBV10-3 to TRBJ2-7; TRBD1 might be the D (6 bases). V dropped 0 bases and J dropped 5 bases, with 14 bases sitting between them. This CDR3 has 15 residues. Germline CDR1 ENHRY, CDR2 SYGVKD. CDR3 DNA: TGTGCCATCAGTGAGTCGGAAAGGGGGATCGACGAGCAGTACTTC. As protein: CAISESERGIDEQYF.

The rearrangement links TRBV20-1 to TRBJ2-5, with 7 positions matching TRBD2. J gave up 2 bases and V 5 bases, and 17 bases lay outside the gene matches. Germline-derived CDR1 and CDR2 are DFQATT and SNEGSKA (reference sequence). The CDR3 contains 17 residues. The CDR3 nucleotides are TGCAGTGCTTTTGGACTAGGCCTCACTCGGAGGCAAGAGACCCAGTACTTC. Translated, it gives CSAFGLGLTRRQETQYF.

This clonotype was observed a few times. This rearrangement joins TRBV28 to TRBJ2-7; TRBD2 might be the D (7 bases). Trimming removed 4 bases from V and 3 bases from J, with 13 bases in between. The CDR3 has 14 amino acids. CDR1 MDHEN and CDR2 SYDVKM come from the germline V gene. The CDR3 reads CASSWGAGDYEQYF. CDR3 DNA: TGTGCCAGCAGTTGGGGGGCGGGGGACTACGAGCAGTACTTC.

This clonotype turned up a few times. A read error may explain this, as a much larger clone is one base away. The chain carries TRBV20-1 and TRBJ2-5; D may be TRBD1 (8 bases). The CDR3 sequence is 15 residues long. Germline assignment: CDR1 DFQATT and CDR2 SNEGSKA (reference sequence). Trimming stripped 1 base from V and 7 bases from J, with 19 bases between. CDR3: CSARAGTGPGGTQYF. CDR3 nucleotide sequence: TGCAGTGCTAGAGCCGGGACAGGTCCGGGGGGGACCCAGTACTTC.

The chain has TRBV7-9 and TRBJ2-3, with TRBD1 identical over 8 bases. After removal of 6 bases from V and 4 bases from J, the junction contained 9 bases not matched to a gene. The germline V gene encodes CDR1 SEHNR and CDR2 FQNEAQ (reference sequence). CDR3 length: 15 residues. Here the CDR3 reads CASSPPGGLADTQYF. The CDR3 DNA reads as TGTGCCAGCAGTCCGCCAGGGGGCTTAGCAGATACGCAGTATTTT.

This clonotype appeared a few times. The rearrangement uses TRBV28 and TRBJ1-6; the D is unclear. CDR1 is MDHEN, CDR2 SYDVKM, per germline. The V gene lost 3 bases and the J gene lost 7 bases, with 13 bases spanning the gap. This CDR3 spans 15 amino acids. CDR3 in amino acids: CASSLGQRPNSPLHF. As DNA, the CDR3 is TGTGCCAGCAGTTTGGGTCAGCGGCCGAATTCACCCCTCCACTTT. The full variable domain, its missing parts supplied by reference TRBV28 and TRBJ1-6, is DVKVTQSSRYLVKRTGEKVFLECVQDMDHENMFWYRQDPGLGLRLIYFSYDVKMKEKGDIPEGYSVSREKKERFSLILESASTNQTSMYLCASSLGQRPNSPLHFGNGTRLTVT.

V gene TRBV5-1 combines with J gene TRBJ2-5; 7 nucleotides agree with TRBD2. V lost 6 bases to trimming and J lost 2 bases; unmatched junction nucleotides: 7. Germline V gene sequence: CDR1 SGHRS, CDR2 YFSETQ. The CDR3 is made up of 14 amino acids. The CDR3 DNA follows: TGCGCCAGCACGACGGAGGGACTACAAGAGACCCAGTACTTC. This codes for CASTTEGLQETQYF. Using reference TRBV5-1 and TRBJ2-5 for the parts outside the CDR3, the full variable domain is KAGVTQTPRYLIKTRGQQVTLSCSPISGHRSVSWYQQTPGQGLQFLFEYFSETQRNKGNFPGRFSGRQFSNSRSEMNVSTLELGDSALYLCASTTEGLQETQYFGPGTRLLVL.

The J gene is TRBJ1-5, the V gene TRBV27, with 7 bases that match TRBD1. V gave up 2 bases and J gave up 7 bases; unmatched junction bases: 5. Germline V lookup: CDR1 MNHEY, CDR2 SMNVEV (reference sequence). This CDR3 spans 14 amino acids. This chain's CDR3 is CASSLVGGEQPQHF. CDR3 nucleotide sequence: TGTGCCAGCAGTTTAGTAGGGGGCGAGCAGCCCCAGCATTTT.

This clonotype was seen at least ten times. CDR3 residues: CASSDTRQGLGGYTF. The CDR3 region has the DNA TGTGCCAGCAGCGACACCCGACAGGGTTTGGGGGGCTACACCTTC. The chain recombines TRBV9 with TRBJ1-2; 7 bases line up with TRBD1. CDR1 and CDR2 (germline): SGDLS, YYNGEE. The CDR3 runs to 15 residues. Germline trimming cut 3 bases from V and 8 bases from J; bases unmatched to any gene: 13.

This clonotype has a handful of counts. The chain combines TRBV20-1 with TRBJ1-5; no firm D call. Looked up from germline, CDR1 is DFQATT and CDR2 is SNEGSKA (reference sequence). V was cut by 1 base and J by 0 bases, with 4 bases left in between. This CDR3 comprises 13 residues. DNA of the CDR3: TGCAGTGCTAGAGCCCATAGCAATCAGCCCCAGCATTTT. It yields the protein CSARAHSNQPQHF.

This clonotype was found many times. The chain is built from TRBV29-1 and TRBJ2-1; no reliable D call. The CDR3 extends over 16 amino acids. The germline gives CDR1 SQVTM, CDR2 ANQGSEA. V was clipped by 0 bases and J by 4 bases, with 16 bases between them. CDR3 residues: CSVEDNRDNRYNEQFF. CDR3 in DNA: TGCAGCGTTGAAGACAACCGCGACAACAGATACAATGAGCAGTTCTTC.

This clonotype came up many times. The chain carries TRBV5-1 and TRBJ2-3; D gene uncertain. The CDR3 runs to 16 residues. The V gene's germline CDR1 is SGHRS and CDR2 YFSETQ. Trimming took 1 base from V and 0 from J, leaving 12 bases between them. In nucleotides, the CDR3 is TGCGCCAGCAGCTTGAATGTCCGTGCTAGCACAGATACGCAGTATTTT. Amino acids: CASSLNVRASTDTQYF. Full variable domain (remainder filled in from reference TRBV5-1 and TRBJ2-3): KAGVTQTPRYLIKTRGQQVTLSCSPISGHRSVSWYQQTPGQGLQFLFEYFSETQRNKGNFPGRFSGRQFSNSRSEMNVSTLELGDSALYLCASSLNVRASTDTQYFGPGTRLTVL.

Note on this clonotype: A junction end diverges from the germline sequence, so it may reflect a read error. This rearrangement joins TRBV7-9 to TRBJ1-1; D unresolved. The CDR3 totals 14 residues. Germline values: CDR1 SEHNR, CDR2 FQNEAQ (reference sequence). This CDR3 reads CTSSPDPGLAEAFF. The CDR3 DNA follows: TGTACCAGCAGCCCTGACCCGGGGTTGGCTGAAGCTTTCTTT.

This chain's CDR3 is CASTTLAKNIQYF. The CDR3 DNA reads as TGTGCCAGCACTACCCTAGCCAAAAACATTCAGTACTTC. V gene TRBV28 combines with J gene TRBJ2-4; no definite D call. Trimming pared 7 bases from V and 0 bases from J, leaving 7 bases between. This CDR3 has 13 residues. Germline CDR1 reads MDHEN; CDR2 reads SYDVKM.